The present T cell receptor beta chain was sequenced within a study of cytomegalovirus exposure and HLA in healthy donors. All donors participated as healthy donors of bone marrow. PCR used 60 Vbeta primers and 13 Jbeta primers. TCRdb's table, derived via immunoSEQ multiplex PCR, lists solely in-frame clones and lacks some. Here the sample spans approximately 100,000 clones, around 79% being singletons. The CDR3 is made up of 13 amino acids. Germline V lookup: CDR1 SGDLS, CDR2 YYNGEE. The V gene lost 4 bases and the J gene lost 0 bases, with 6 bases spanning the gap. About this clone: The antigen is not known.

Study observations and caveats: Several of the most significant clusters appeared, in a later analysis, to be linked to common viral pathogens. Sequencing likely caused a cluster of highly shared sequence variants. 150 to 200 TCR beta chains were listed as cytomegalovirus-associated.

This clonotype was obtained from a middle-aged woman in good health and CMV-seronegative. This chain uses TRBV9 with TRBJ2-3; weak D call: TRBD2 (5 bases). Sequenced: PBMCs. The DNA for the CDR3 is TGTGCCAGCAGCCGACTAAGCACAGATACGCAGTATTTT. This gives the protein CASSRLSTDTQYF.